This note documents a single T cell receptor (beta chain) sequence. What it binds is unknown. One junction end disagrees with the germline gene, perhaps due to a read error. The input was approximately 0.45 ug total RNA; TCR beta cDNA was made from it with a constant-region primer. Libraries covering TCR beta were generated through three nested multiplex PCR rounds (using a slightly modified ARM-PCR). Both of the initial two PCR rounds ran for approximately 11 cycles and employed TRBV1-TRBV30 forward primers alongside a C-beta reverse primer. TCRdb re-derived calls from the multiplex PCR reads in MiXCR, one entry per CDR3 protein. Of about 64,000 distinct CDR3 sequences in the sample, roughly two thirds were seen once. Germline values: CDR1 SQVTM, CDR2 ANQGSEA. The length of the CDR3 is 14 residues. The source material, roughly 18-32 mg of unsorted bulk tissue, was used to co-extract RNA and DNA. The source of the sample is a study of tumor-infiltrating lymphocytes in primary liver carcinoma.

Notes on the study in general: The proportion of top clones found throughout all five tumor regions was only about 8-25%.

The sequence was collected from a man aged 35 to 55 with primary liver carcinoma and hepatitis B virus infection. The chain couples TRBV29-1 to TRBJ2-2, with a weak D call TRBD1 (7 bases). The sequencing input was liver tumor tissue from sampling region 4. As for subset: tumor region T4, right-lateral pole. The CDR3: CSLERQGRGGELFF. CDR3 nucleotide sequence: TGCAGCCTTGAGAGACAGGGACGGGGCGGGGAGTTGTTTTTT.